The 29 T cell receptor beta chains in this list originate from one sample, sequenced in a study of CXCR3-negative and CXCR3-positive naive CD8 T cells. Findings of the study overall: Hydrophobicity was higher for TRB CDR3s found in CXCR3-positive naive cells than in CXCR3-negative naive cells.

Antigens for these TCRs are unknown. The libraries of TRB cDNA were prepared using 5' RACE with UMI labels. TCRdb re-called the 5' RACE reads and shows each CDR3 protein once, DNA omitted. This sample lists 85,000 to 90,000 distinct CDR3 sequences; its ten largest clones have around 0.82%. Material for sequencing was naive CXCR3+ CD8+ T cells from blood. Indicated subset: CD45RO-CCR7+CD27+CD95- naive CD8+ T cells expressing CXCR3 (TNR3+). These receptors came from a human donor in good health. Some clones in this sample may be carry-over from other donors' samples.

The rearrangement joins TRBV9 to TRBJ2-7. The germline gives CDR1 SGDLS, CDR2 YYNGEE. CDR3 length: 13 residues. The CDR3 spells CASSAEIENEQYF. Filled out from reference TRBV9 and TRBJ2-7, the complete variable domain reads DSGVTQTPKHLITATGQRVTLRCSPRSGDLSVYWYQQSLDQGLQFLIQYYNGEERAKGNILERFSAQQFPDLHSELNLSSLELGDSALYFCASSAEIENEQYFGPGTRLTVT.

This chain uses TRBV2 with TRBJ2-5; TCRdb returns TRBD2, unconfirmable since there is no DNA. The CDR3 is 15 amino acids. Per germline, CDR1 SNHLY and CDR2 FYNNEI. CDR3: CASGTSGRLRETQYF.

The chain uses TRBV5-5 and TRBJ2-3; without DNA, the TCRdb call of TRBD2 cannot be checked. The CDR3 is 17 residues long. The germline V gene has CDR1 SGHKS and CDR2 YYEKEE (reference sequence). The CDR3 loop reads CASSLSLTSGATDTQYF.

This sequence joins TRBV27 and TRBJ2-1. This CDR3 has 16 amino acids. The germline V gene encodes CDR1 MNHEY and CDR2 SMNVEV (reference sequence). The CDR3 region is CASSSEFRKFDNEQFF.

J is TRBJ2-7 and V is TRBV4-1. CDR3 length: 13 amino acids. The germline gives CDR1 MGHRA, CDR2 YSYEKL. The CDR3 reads CASSQGYLDEQYF.

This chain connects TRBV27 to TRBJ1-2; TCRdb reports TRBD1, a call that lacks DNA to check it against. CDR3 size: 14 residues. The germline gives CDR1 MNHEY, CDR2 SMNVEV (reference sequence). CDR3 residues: CASGSTGTDYGYTF.

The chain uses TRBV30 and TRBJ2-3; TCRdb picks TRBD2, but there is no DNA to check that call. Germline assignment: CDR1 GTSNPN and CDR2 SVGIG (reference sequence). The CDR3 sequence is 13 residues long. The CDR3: CAWSPSPSDTQYF.

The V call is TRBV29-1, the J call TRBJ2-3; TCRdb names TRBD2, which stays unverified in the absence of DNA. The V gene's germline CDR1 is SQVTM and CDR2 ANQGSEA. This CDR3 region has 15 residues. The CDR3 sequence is CSVIGRALSTDTQYF.

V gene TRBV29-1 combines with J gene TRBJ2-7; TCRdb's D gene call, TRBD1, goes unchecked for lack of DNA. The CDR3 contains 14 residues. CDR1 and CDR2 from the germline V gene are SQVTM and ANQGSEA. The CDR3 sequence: CSAQPRDIPYEQYF.

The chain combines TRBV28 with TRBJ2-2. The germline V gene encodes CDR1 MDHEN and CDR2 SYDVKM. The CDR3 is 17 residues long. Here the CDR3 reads CASSHTGTISTTGELFF.

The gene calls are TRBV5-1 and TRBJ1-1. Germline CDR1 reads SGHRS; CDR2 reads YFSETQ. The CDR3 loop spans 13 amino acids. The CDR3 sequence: CASSLAKNTEAFF.

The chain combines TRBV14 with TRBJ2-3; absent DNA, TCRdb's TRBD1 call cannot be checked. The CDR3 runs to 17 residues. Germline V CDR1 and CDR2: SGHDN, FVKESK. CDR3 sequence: CASSQDPQGLHKDTQYF.

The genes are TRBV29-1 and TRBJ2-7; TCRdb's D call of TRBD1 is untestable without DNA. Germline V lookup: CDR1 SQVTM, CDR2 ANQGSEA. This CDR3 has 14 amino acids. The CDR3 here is CSVPGGGSSYEQYF.

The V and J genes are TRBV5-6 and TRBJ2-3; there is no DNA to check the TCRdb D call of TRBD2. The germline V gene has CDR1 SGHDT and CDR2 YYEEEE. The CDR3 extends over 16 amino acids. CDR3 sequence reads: CASSPSGGYRADTQYF.

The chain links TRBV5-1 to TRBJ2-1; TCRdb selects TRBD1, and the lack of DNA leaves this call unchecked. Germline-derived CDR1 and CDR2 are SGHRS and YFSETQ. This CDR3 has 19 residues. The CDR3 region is CASSLAGDSWESTYNEQFF.

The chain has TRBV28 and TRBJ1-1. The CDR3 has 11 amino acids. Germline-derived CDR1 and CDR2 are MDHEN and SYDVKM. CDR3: CASSLYGEAFF.

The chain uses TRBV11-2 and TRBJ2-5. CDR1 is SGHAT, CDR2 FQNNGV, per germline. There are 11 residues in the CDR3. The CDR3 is CASRWGETQYF. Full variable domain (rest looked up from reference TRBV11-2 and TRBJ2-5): EAGVAQSPRYKIIEKRQSVAFWCNPISGHATLYWYQQILGQGPKLLIQFQNNGVVDDSQLPKDRFSAERLKGVDSTLKIQPAKLEDSAVYLCASRWGETQYFGPGTRLLVL.

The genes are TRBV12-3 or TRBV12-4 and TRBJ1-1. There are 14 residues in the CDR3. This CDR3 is CASSLARVDTEAFF.

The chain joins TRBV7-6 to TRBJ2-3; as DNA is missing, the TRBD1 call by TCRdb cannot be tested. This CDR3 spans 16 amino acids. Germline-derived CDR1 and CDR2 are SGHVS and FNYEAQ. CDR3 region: CASSLSPAPGTDTQYF.

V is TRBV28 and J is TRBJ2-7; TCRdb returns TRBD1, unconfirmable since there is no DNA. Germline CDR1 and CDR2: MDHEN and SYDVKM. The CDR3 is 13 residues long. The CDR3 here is CASSFQGAHEQYF.

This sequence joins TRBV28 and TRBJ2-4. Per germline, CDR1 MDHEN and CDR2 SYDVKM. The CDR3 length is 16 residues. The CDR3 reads CASSLSRGGVRDIEYF.

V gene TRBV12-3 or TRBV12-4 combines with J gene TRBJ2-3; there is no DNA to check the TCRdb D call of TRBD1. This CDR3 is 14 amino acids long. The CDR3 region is CASSLQDGGDTQYF.

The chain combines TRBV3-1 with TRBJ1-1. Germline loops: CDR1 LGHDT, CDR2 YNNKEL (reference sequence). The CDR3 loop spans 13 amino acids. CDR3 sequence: CASSQGRQTEAFF.

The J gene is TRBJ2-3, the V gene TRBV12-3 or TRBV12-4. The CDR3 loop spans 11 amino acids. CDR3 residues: CASKPSDTQYF.

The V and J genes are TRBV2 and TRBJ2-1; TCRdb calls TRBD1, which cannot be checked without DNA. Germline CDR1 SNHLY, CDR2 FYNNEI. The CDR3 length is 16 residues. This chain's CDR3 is CASSDVGQVSYNEQFF.

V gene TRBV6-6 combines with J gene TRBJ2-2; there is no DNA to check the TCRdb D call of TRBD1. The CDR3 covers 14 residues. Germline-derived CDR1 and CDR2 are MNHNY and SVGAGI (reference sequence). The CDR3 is CASKDRENTGELFF.

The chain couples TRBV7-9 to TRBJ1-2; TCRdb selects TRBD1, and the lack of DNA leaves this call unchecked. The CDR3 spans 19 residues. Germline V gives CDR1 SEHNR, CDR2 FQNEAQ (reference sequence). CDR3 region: CASSSFGARGDTVNYGYTF.

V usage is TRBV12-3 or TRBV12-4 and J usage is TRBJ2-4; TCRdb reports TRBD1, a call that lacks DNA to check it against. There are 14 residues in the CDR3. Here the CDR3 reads CASSFGGTGDIQYF.

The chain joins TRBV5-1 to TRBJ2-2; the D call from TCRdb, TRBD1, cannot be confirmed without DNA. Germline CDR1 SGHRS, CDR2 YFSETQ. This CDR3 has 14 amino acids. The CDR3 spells CASTRGTNTGELFF.